This T cell receptor (beta chain) appears in the sequencing data of a study of T cells in Graves' hyperthyroidism and ophthalmopathy. Study-level background: Any treatment followed the collection of peripheral blood at initial diagnosis.

Amplification yielded TCR beta CDR3 regions, with RNA transcripts as the source. First-round RT-PCR with HTBI primers amplified the TCR CDR3 region. TCRdb analysed the multiplex PCR reads with MiXCR anew, one entry per CDR3 protein. The table includes fewer than 650,000 distinct CDR3 sequences, about 14% detected once. In regard to this clonotype: A read error may be the cause here, since a much bigger clone is one base away.

Germline V CDR1 and CDR2: SGHTA, FQGTGA. The length of the CDR3 is 12 residues. The chain joins TRBV7-3 to TRBJ2-2; tentative D call: TRBD2 (6 bases). Sequenced sample: blood. The sequence derives from a woman aged 25 to 39 with Graves' hyperthyroidism that later progressed to Graves' ophthalmopathy. The CDR3 loop reads CASSSSGGELVF. The CDR3, as DNA: TGTGCCAGCAGCTCTTCTGGCGGGGAGCTGGTTTTT.